A selection of T cell receptor beta chains follows, all from one sample in a study of T cell changes during pregnancy in multiple sclerosis. Using immunoSEQ multiplex PCR, the repertoire was profiled, and TCRdb retains in-frame clones only, with some absent. The sample shows 55,000 to 75,000 clones, 93% of them seen only once. The sample in question was CD8+ T cells from peripheral blood mononuclear cells, obtained in the second trimester of pregnancy. The receptor source for this set is a female donor with multiple sclerosis, enrolled in a pregnancy study. Both conserved end residues are part of each CDR3. A D gene is named only where the DNA matches it firmly. Not every row has a clone size; where given, it reads once, few, many or a size class.

V	D	J	size	DNA	CDR3
TRBV9	.	TRBJ1-3	.	TGTGCCAGCAGCGGAGGCCCCGCCAGCTTT	CASSGGPASF
TRBV7-9	.	TRBJ2-2	.	TGTGCCAGCAGCTTAGCGCTGACTCTCGGGGAGCTGTTTTTT	CASSLALTLGELFF
TRBV13	TRBD1	TRBJ2-2	.	TGTGCCAGCAGCACCGGGACAGGGCCCGGGGAGCTGTTTTTT	CASSTGTGPGELFF
TRBV5-6	TRBD2	TRBJ2-7	.	TGTGCCAGCAGCTTGGGTGGGGGAGGGGACTACGAGCAGTACTTC	CASSLGGGGDYEQYF
TRBV4-1	.	TRBJ1-5	.	TGCGCCAGCAGCCAAGCAGGGGGCAATCAGCCCCAGCATTTT	CASSQAGGNQPQHF
TRBV10-3	TRBD1	TRBJ1-2	.	TGTGCCATCAGTGAGTGGGACAGACACTATGGCTACACCTTC	CAISEWDRHYGYTF
TRBV9	.	TRBJ2-1	once	TGTGCCAGCAGCGTAGGCGGGAAAAACAATGAGCAGTTCTTC	CASSVGGKNNEQFF
TRBV6-1	TRBD1	TRBJ1-5	.	TGTGCCAGCAGTGAAGACAGGGGTCAGCCCCAGCATTTT	CASSEDRGQPQHF
TRBV27	.	TRBJ2-1	once	TGTGCCAGCAGTACAGAACCTGTTCCCTACAATGAGCAGTTCTTC	CASSTEPVPYNEQFF
TRBV14	TRBD1	TRBJ2-7	.	TGTGCCAGCAGCTGGACAGGGAACTCCTACGAGCAGTACTTC	CASSWTGNSYEQYF
TRBV27	.	TRBJ1-2	.	TGTGCCAGCAGTTTACAGGTTCCCGGCTATGGCTACACCTTC	CASSLQVPGYGYTF
TRBV19	TRBD2	TRBJ2-1	.	TGTGCCAGTAGTATTATGGGGGCGGGAGGGCCCACACAGTTCTTC	CASSIMGAGGPTQFF
TRBV7-9	.	TRBJ1-3	.	TGTGCCAGCAGCCTCCCGGGGAGTAGGCCCTCTGGAAACACCATATATTTT	CASSLPGSRPSGNTIYF
TRBV27	.	TRBJ1-5	.	TGTGCCAGCAGTTTAGGCGGGGTACAGCCCCAGCATTTT	CASSLGGVQPQHF
TRBV4-1	.	TRBJ2-5	.	TGCGCCAGCAGCCGCTTAGCGGCACAAGAGACCCAGTACTTC	CASSRLAAQETQYF
TRBV9	.	TRBJ2-5	.	TGTGCCAGCAGCGTAGGAGTCGGGGGTAGAGAGACCCAGTACTTC	CASSVGVGGRETQYF
TRBV4-1	.	TRBJ1-1	.	TGCGCCAGCACAATAAAACTTAACCGGGACATTGAAGCTTTCTTT	CASTIKLNRDIEAFF
TRBV6-4	TRBD1	TRBJ2-1	.	TGTGCCAGCAGTGCCCGACAGGGGGCTGTCTACAATGAGCAGTTCTTC	CASSARQGAVYNEQFF
TRBV30	.	TRBJ2-1	.	TGTGCCTGGAGTACAGGGTCCGAATACAATGAGCAGTTCTTC	CAWSTGSEYNEQFF
TRBV28	.	TRBJ1-2	.	TGTGCCAGCCTTACGGGGTATACTAACTATGGCTACACCTTC	CASLTGYTNYGYTF
TRBV2	.	TRBJ2-1	.	TGTGCCAGGTCAGGACTCTCCTACAATGAGCAGTTCTTC	CARSGLSYNEQFF
TRBV30	TRBD1	TRBJ1-5	.	TGTGCCTGGACACCGGGACAGGTGAATCAGCCCCAGCATTTT	CAWTPGQVNQPQHF
TRBV7-8	TRBD1	TRBJ2-7	.	TGTGCCAGCAGCTTAAGTGGGACAGGGGCATCCTACGAGCAGTACTTC	CASSLSGTGASYEQYF
TRBV2	.	TRBJ2-7	few	TGTGCCAGCCGCCAGCGCTCTACCTACGAGCAGTACTTC	CASRQRSTYEQYF
TRBV27	TRBD1	TRBJ1-5	once	TGTGCCAGCAGTTTAAGGACAGGGGAAAGGCCCCAGCATTTT	CASSLRTGERPQHF
TRBV2	.	TRBJ2-7	.	TGTGCCAGCAGTGACAGGGATTACGAGCAGTACTTC	CASSDRDYEQYF
TRBV28	TRBD2	TRBJ2-3	.	TGTGCCGAGGGGACTAGCGGCACAGATACGCAGTATTTT	CAEGTSGTDTQYF
TRBV7-9	.	TRBJ1-1	.	TGTGCCAGCAGCCCCTCACAGGGTCCGATGTTAGCTTTCTTT	CASSPSQGPMLAFF
TRBV27	.	TRBJ2-6	.	TGTGCCAGCAGTCGCTCTGGGGCCAACGTCCTGACTTTC	CASSRSGANVLTF
TRBV6-5	TRBD1	TRBJ1-2	.	TGTGCCAGCAGTTACTCACGGACAGGGAGAGGCTACACCTTC	CASSYSRTGRGYTF
TRBV10-2	TRBD2	TRBJ2-4	.	TGCGCCAGCAGTGAAGGATTAGCGGGAAACATTCAGTACTTC	CASSEGLAGNIQYF
TRBV4-1	.	TRBJ1-1	.	TGCGCCAGCAGCCTTGGGGTTGGCCCAGGGATGGCTTTCTTT	CASSLGVGPGMAFF
TRBV7-9	.	TRBJ2-7	.	TGTGCCAGCAGCTTATCGATATCTAGAACGAAGTCCTACGAGCAGTACTTC	CASSLSISRTKSYEQYF
TRBV27	TRBD1	TRBJ2-7	.	TGTGCCAGCAGTTTTCGGGCAGGGGGATTCTACGAGCAGTACTTC	CASSFRAGGFYEQYF
TRBV7-2	.	TRBJ1-2	.	TGTGCCAGCAGCTTAGTTGCAGGGGATAACTATGGCTACACCTTC	CASSLVAGDNYGYTF
TRBV25-1	TRBD2	TRBJ2-7	.	TGTGCCAGCAGTGACTTTCTAGCGGGAGACTACGAGCAGTACTTC	CASSDFLAGDYEQYF
TRBV25-1	.	TRBJ1-1	.	TGTGCCAGCAGTCCTTTGAGATCTATGAACACTGAAGCTTTCTTT	CASSPLRSMNTEAFF
TRBV30	TRBD2	TRBJ2-1	.	TGTGCCTGGAGTGTATTCGGACTAGCGGGAGGGCCGGGTTACAATGAGCAGTTCTTC	CAWSVFGLAGGPGYNEQFF
TRBV5-1	TRBD1	TRBJ2-7	once	TGCGCCAGCAGCTTGGGACAGGGCGAGCAGTACTTC	CASSLGQGEQYF